The entry below describes one TCR beta chain. Antigen specificity is unknown. The entirety of the isolated RNA underwent reverse transcription, so expressed TCRB transcripts were sequenced. The table came from immunoSEQ multiplex PCR; TCRdb's copy has only in-frame clones and leaves some out. Of 860,000 or so clones listed, roughly 17% are singletons. The data stem from a study of beta chain features in type 1 diabetes. One heparinised blood draw averaging around 100 mL was given by each donor. After removal of 6 bases from V and 5 bases from J, the junction contained 4 bases not matched to a gene. Germline assignment: CDR1 MGHRA and CDR2 YSYEKL. The CDR3 runs to 15 residues. Whole-study results and caveats: VDJ junctions from type 1 diabetes patients carried fewer insertions and larger deletions. These data did not resolve whether HLA type affects TCRB rearrangement.

The clonotype comes from a woman aged 18-29 years in good health. The chain uses TRBV4-1 and TRBJ2-1, with 13 bases matching TRBD2. Sequencing was performed on naive CD4+ T cells from blood. Here the CDR3 reads CASRPGLAGNNEQFF. CDR3 bases: TGCGCCAGCAGGCCGGGACTAGCGGGGAACAATGAGCAGTTCTTC.